The sequence of this TCR beta chain was determined in a study of cytomegalovirus exposure and HLA in healthy donors. Study information: Around 180 million T cells yielded some 100 million unique TCR beta sequences, as an earlier analysis found. Study outcomes and limitations: Among TCR beta chains of equal frequency, HLA-associated ones were more clonally expanded in a later analysis.

V lost 5 bases and J lost 7, with 29 bases in between. The CDR3 has 18 amino acids. The germline V gene has CDR1 SGHVS and CDR2 FQNEAQ. This clone was observed a handful of times. Its target is not known. PCR primers comprised 60 Vbeta and 13 Jbeta primers. The assay was immunoSEQ multiplex PCR, and TCRdb's table has in-frame clones only and misses some. The sample has about 120,000 clones; 6.5% to 9.5% are singletons. The chain has TRBV7-8 and TRBJ1-1; D unresolved. The sequence came from a woman aged 35 to 49 in good health and CMV-seropositive. Sequences were obtained from PBMCs. The CDR3 is CASSILLLTGKDRFEAFF. The CDR3 DNA reads as TGTGCCAGCAGCATACTCTTGCTAACCGGGAAGGATCGATTTGAAGCTTTCTTT.